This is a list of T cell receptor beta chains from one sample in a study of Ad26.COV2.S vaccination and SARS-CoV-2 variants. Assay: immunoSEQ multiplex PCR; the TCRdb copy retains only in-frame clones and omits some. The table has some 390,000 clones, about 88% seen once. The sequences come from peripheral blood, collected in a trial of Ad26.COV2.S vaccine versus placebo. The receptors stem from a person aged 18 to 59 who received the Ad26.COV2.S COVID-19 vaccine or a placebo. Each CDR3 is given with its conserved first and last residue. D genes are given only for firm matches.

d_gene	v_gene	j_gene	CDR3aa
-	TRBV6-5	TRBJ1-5	CASSRSNQPQHF
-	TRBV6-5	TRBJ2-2	CATGGQSNTGELFF
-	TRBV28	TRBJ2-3	CASTDSDTDTQYF
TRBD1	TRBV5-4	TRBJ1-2	CASSQGALGYTF
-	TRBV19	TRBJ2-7	CASSIQAGGAYEQYF
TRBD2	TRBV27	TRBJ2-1	CASSHRGLAGDEQFF
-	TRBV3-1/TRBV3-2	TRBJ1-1	CASSQPGVRTEAFF
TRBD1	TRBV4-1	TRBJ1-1	CASSQVDRENTEAFF
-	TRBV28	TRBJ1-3	CASSLRRGGNTIYF
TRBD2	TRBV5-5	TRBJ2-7	CASSLRPRTSGTSEQYF
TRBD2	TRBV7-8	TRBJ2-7	CASRIAGGYEQYF
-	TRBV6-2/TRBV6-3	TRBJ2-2	CASSYSGVELFF
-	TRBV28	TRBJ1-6	CASSAGQGFSSPLHF
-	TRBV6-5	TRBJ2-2	CASSTRGDTGELFF
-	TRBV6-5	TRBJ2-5	CASSYGGLLTQYF
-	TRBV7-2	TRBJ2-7	CASSLMRDEQYF
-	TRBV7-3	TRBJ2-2	CASSLTATPWTGELFF
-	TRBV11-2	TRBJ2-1	CASSSHPNSWVNEQFF
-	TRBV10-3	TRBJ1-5	CAISESGEIQPQHF
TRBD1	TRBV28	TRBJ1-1	CATQTGANTEAFF
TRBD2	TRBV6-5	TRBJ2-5	CASSQGGSRETQYF
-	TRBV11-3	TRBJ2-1	CASSIYVGSPNEQFF
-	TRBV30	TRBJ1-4	CAWRPQVNEKLFF
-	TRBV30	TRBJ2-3	CAWRGFQGLSTDTQYF
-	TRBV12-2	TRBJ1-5	CASRAPNNQPQHF
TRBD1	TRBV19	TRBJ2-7	CASSTATGEQYF